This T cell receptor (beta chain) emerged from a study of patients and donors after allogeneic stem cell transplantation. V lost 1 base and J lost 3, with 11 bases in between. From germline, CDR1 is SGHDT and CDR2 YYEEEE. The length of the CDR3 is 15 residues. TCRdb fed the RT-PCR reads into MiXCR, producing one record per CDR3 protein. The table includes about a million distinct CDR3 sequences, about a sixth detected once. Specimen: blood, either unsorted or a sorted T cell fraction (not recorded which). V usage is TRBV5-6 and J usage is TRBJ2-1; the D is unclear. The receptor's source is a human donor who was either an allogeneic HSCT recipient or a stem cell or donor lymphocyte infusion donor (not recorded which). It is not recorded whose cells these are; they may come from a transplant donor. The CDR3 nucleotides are TGTGCCAGCAGCTTGTCTGGGGTTGACTACAATGAGCAGTTCTTC. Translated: CASSLSGVDYNEQFF.